One and the same sample provided the 5 T cell receptor beta chains below, sequenced in a study of blood T cell repertoires in COVID-19. The data were produced by immunoSEQ multiplex PCR, yet TCRdb's version contains in-frame clones alone and is incomplete. The sample holds about 330,000 clones, about 87% seen once. Sequencing was performed on peripheral blood. The receptors originated from a man under 40 with COVID-19, enrolled during active disease.

The CDR3 here is CAISPEGSNQPQHF. Written as DNA, the CDR3 is TGTGCCATCAGTCCGGAGGGTAGCAATCAGCCCCAGCATTTT. This chain links TRBV10-3 with TRBJ1-5, with D hard to call. The germline V and J ends were trimmed by 5 bases and 0 bases, with 8 bases remaining between them. Germline CDR1 reads ENHRY; CDR2 reads SYGVKD. The CDR3 consists of 14 residues.

The chain couples TRBV6-5 to TRBJ1-5; 8 bases are a match to TRBD1. V trimming: 5 bases; J trimming: 4 bases; junction bases outside the gene matches: 1. This CDR3 region has 13 residues. Germline-derived CDR1 and CDR2 are MNHEY and SVGAGI. In DNA, the CDR3 is TGTGCCAGCAGTAGGACAGGGAATCAGCCCCAGCATTTT. As protein: CASSRTGNQPQHF.

The chain is built from TRBV7-2 and TRBJ2-7; 7 bases line up with TRBD2. CDR1 is SGHTA and CDR2 is FQGNSA in the germline V gene. The junction had 16 bases not matched to a gene; V was cut back by 5 bases and J by 3 bases. CDR3 length: 17 residues. The CDR3 sequence is CASSLDWPGGGFYEQYF. Here the CDR3 DNA reads TGTGCCAGCAGCCTTGACTGGCCGGGGGGAGGGTTCTACGAGCAGTACTTC.

The chain joins TRBV19 to TRBJ1-1; 8 bases are a match to TRBD1. CDR1 and CDR2 (germline): LNHDA, SQIVND (reference sequence). The ends lost 5 bases at V and 5 bases at J; junction bases unmatched: 4. The CDR3 is 13 amino acids. The CDR3 DNA follows: TGTGCCAGTAGTGACAGGGGTATAACTGAAGCTTTCTTT. Translation gives CASSDRGITEAFF.

This rearrangement joins TRBV11-2 to TRBJ2-7; TRBD2 matches 9 bases. In germline, CDR1 is SGHAT, CDR2 FQNNGV. The V segment lost 4 bases and the J segment 2 bases; nucleotides outside the gene matches: 0. The CDR3 covers 13 residues. In DNA, the CDR3 is TGTGCCAGCAGCTCTAGCGGGACCTACGAGCAGTACTTC. Amino acid sequence: CASSSSGTYEQYF.